Listed below are T cell receptor beta chains from one sample, sequenced in a study of identical twins. TCRdb used MiXCR to reprocess the 5' RACE reads, holding one entry per CDR3 protein. The table lists about 1.7 million distinct CDR3 sequences, around 29% of them singletons. Source material: cord blood. Source of these receptors: a newborn girl in good health. The CDR3 runs from the conserved cysteine through the conserved F or W. The order of the fields is J gene, clone size, V gene, D gene, CDR3 DNA, CDR3 protein. D genes are given only for firm matches. Clone size is given for some rows only: seen once, a few or many times, or a class if the clone is expanded.

>TRBJ2-3|many|TRBV11-2|.
TGTGCCAGCAGCTTAGTAGGGGGAGTTGTGGAAGATACGCAGTATTTT
CASSLVGGVVEDTQYF
>TRBJ2-3|many|TRBV5-1|.
TGCGCCAGCAGCTTTGGACTCAACACAGATACGCAGTATTTT
CASSFGLNTDTQYF
>TRBJ2-5|.|TRBV7-9|.
TGTGCCAGCAGCCGCCTGGGGACCCTGGAGGAGACCCAGTACTTC
CASSRLGTLEETQYF
>TRBJ2-3|.|TRBV7-9|TRBD2
TGTGCCAGCAGCCAAGGACTAGCGGGAGAGGAGGATACGCAGTATTTT
CASSQGLAGEEDTQYF
>TRBJ2-2|.|TRBV29-1|TRBD1
TGCAGCTACCAGGGGGCTGTAGGGGAGCTGTTTTTT
CSYQGAVGELFF
>TRBJ2-3|few|TRBV5-4|.
TGTGCCAGCAGCTTGGGGGGCCCTACCCCCACAGATACGCAGTATTTT
CASSLGGPTPTDTQYF
>TRBJ2-3|.|TRBV20-1|.
TGCAGTGCTAGAGATACTTCAGATACGCAGTATTTT
CSARDTSDTQYF
>TRBJ2-3|.|TRBV6-5|TRBD2
TGTGCCAGCAGTTACTCAACCGCCCTAGCGGGAGGGGGGACAGATACGCAGTATTTT
CASSYSTALAGGGTDTQYF
>TRBJ2-3|few|TRBV20-1|.
TGCAGTGCTAGATTGCCCACCCCAGATACGCAGTATTTT
CSARLPTPDTQYF
>TRBJ1-1|few|TRBV12-3/TRBV12-4|.
TGTGCCAGCAGTTTGGATAACAGCCGACAAGCTTTCTTT
CASSLDNSRQAFF
>TRBJ1-1|.|TRBV10-3|.
TGTGCCATCAGTGCAGGGAAGGAAACTGAAGCTTTCTTT
CAISAGKETEAFF
>TRBJ1-6|.|TRBV3-1|.
TGTGCCAGCAGCCGAACCGGGACAACAAATTCACCCCTCCACTTT
CASSRTGTTNSPLHF
>TRBJ2-1|.|TRBV15|.
TGTGCCACCAGCAGAGGTCGGAGCTCCTACAATGAGCACTTCTTC
CATSRGRSSYNEHFF
>TRBJ1-1|.|TRBV3-1|TRBD1
TGTGCCAGCAGCCCCGGACAGGGGACGAACACTGAAGCTTTCTTT
CASSPGQGTNTEAFF
>TRBJ2-5|few|TRBV6-5|TRBD1
TGTGCCAGCAGTTACCCTATTGGACAGGGGGCGCGAAGAGAGACCCAGTACTTC
CASSYPIGQGARRETQYF
>TRBJ1-2|.|TRBV2|.
TGTGCCAGCAGTGAAGCGACAAGCTATGGCTACACCTTC
CASSEATSYGYTF
>TRBJ1-2|few|TRBV6-1|TRBD1
TGTGCCAGCAGAAGGGGGACAGGGGTGAACTATGGCTACACCTTC
CASRRGTGVNYGYTF
>TRBJ2-7|few|TRBV18|.
TGTGCCAGCTCACCGGCCAAGGTCTCCTCCGAGCAGTACTTC
CASSPAKVSSEQYF
>TRBJ1-4|.|TRBV5-1|.
TGCGCCAGCAGCCCCTCGGCAGGCCCAGGGGAAAAACTGTTTTTT
CASSPSAGPGEKLFF
>TRBJ2-1|.|TRBV29-1|TRBD2
TGCAGCGTTCAGGGAGGGGAGACCCAGTTCTTC
CSVQGGETQFF
>TRBJ2-1|few|TRBV27|TRBD2
TGTGCCAGCAGTTTATTGGGGCCTAGCGGGAGCAATGAGCAGTTCTTC
CASSLLGPSGSNEQFF
>TRBJ2-2|.|TRBV2|.
TGTGCCAGCAGTGAACGGCAGGGAGTGACCGGGGAGCTGTTTTTT
CASSERQGVTGELFF
>TRBJ2-7|once|TRBV7-9|TRBD2
TGTGCCAGCAGGCCCGGGACTAGCGGGAGAGTCCACGAGTGGTACGAGCAGTACTTC
CASRPGTSGRVHEWYEQYF
>TRBJ2-3|.|TRBV4-2|TRBD2
TGTGCCAGCAGCCAAGACTCCTTTGCCGCTAGCGGAAACACAGATACGCAGTATTTT
CASSQDSFAASGNTDTQYF
>TRBJ2-5|few|TRBV7-9|.
TGTGCCAGCAGCTTAAACACCGTGGAGACCCAGTACTTC
CASSLNTVETQYF
>TRBJ2-7|.|TRBV20-1|.
TGCAGTGCTAATGGGGTAGCTGGGAGCCTCTACGAGCAGTACTTC
CSANGVAGSLYEQYF
>TRBJ2-1|.|TRBV5-1|TRBD2
TGCGCCAGCTTAACGGGGGGTAGCGGGAACAATGAGCAGTTCTTC
CASLTGGSGNNEQFF
>TRBJ2-5|.|TRBV2|.
TGTGCCTCCTCCGGGTCGCTCGCCGAGACCCAGTACTTC
CASSGSLAETQYF
>TRBJ1-4|few|TRBV5-1|.
TGCGCCAGCAGCTTGGGGGACGTACCTAATGAAAAACTGTTTTTT
CASSLGDVPNEKLFF
>TRBJ2-7|many|TRBV5-1|.
TGCGCCAGCAGCTTGGGTAGTTCCCGATCCTACGAGCAGTACTTC
CASSLGSSRSYEQYF
>TRBJ2-1|few|TRBV6-1|.
TGTGCCAGCAGTGTCCAGGGTGCCTACAATGAGCAGTTCTTC
CASSVQGAYNEQFF
>TRBJ2-1|.|TRBV28|.
TGTGCCAGCGATGCTACAGCGCCCCTCAATGAGCAGTTCTTC
CASDATAPLNEQFF
>TRBJ2-3|.|TRBV12-3/TRBV12-4|TRBD2
TGTGCCAGCAGTTTAGCGGGGACTAGTTACGATACGCAGTATTTT
CASSLAGTSYDTQYF
>TRBJ1-5|.|TRBV27|.
TGTGCCACCGGGAGATTCCAGAATCAGCCCCAGCATTTT
CATGRFQNQPQHF
>TRBJ1-2|few|TRBV10-3|.
TGTGCCATCAGTGACGGAGATTTGAACTATGGCTACACCTTC
CAISDGDLNYGYTF
>TRBJ2-3|.|TRBV6-2/TRBV6-3|TRBD2
TGTGCCAGCAGTACGACTAGCCAACCCCCAGATACGCAGTATTTT
CASSTTSQPPDTQYF
>TRBJ2-6|few|TRBV27|TRBD2
TGTGCCAGCAGTTTAGGCGGGAGGGCTGGGGCCAACGTCCTGACTTTC
CASSLGGRAGANVLTF
>TRBJ2-1|.|TRBV5-1|TRBD2
TGCGCCAGCAGCTTGGTAGCGGGAGTTACTACGTATGAGCAGTTCTTC
CASSLVAGVTTYEQFF
>TRBJ2-7|.|TRBV20-1|TRBD2
TGCAGTGCTGAAAGGACTAGCGGGCTCTACGAGCAGTACTTC
CSAERTSGLYEQYF
>TRBJ1-1|once|TRBV7-9|TRBD1
TGTGCCAGCAGCCTTGTTAAGGGACAGGAGAACACTGAAGCTTTCTTT
CASSLVKGQENTEAFF
>TRBJ1-6|.|TRBV4-1|TRBD1
TGCGCCAGCAACTACAGGGGGGAATTAGATAATTCACCCCTCCACTTT
CASNYRGELDNSPLHF
>TRBJ2-1|few|TRBV10-3|TRBD2
TGTGCCATCAGTGAAAGCGGGAGGGTTGAGCAGTTCTTC
CAISESGRVEQFF
>TRBJ2-2|.|TRBV7-6|.
TGTGTCAGCAGTCAGACCACCGGGGAGCTGTTTTTT
CVSSQTTGELFF
>TRBJ2-7|few|TRBV5-1|TRBD1
TGCGCCAGCAGCTCACGCCAAATGACAGGGGACTACGAGCAGTACTTC
CASSSRQMTGDYEQYF
>TRBJ2-7|.|TRBV5-1|.
TGCGCCAGCAGCTTGGTGGGGAAGGGGGGGAACGAGCAGTACTTC
CASSLVGKGGNEQYF
>TRBJ2-7|.|TRBV20-1|TRBD2
TGCAGTGCTAGAGGGACCGGGACTAGCGGGAGGCCCCGCTCCTACAATGAGCAGTACTTC
CSARGTGTSGRPRSYNEQYF
>TRBJ2-7|.|TRBV12-3/TRBV12-4|.
TGTGCCAGCAGTTTAGTTTTGCCCCAGAAAGGGTCCTACGAGCAGTACTTC
CASSLVLPQKGSYEQYF
>TRBJ1-1|few|TRBV28|.
TGTGCCAGCAGTTCTTCAACAGTGCGGAGGGCTTTCTTT
CASSSSTVRRAFF
>TRBJ1-2|.|TRBV10-3|.
TGTGCCATCAGTCCCGGCCCGGGAGTCAACTATGGCTACACCTTC
CAISPGPGVNYGYTF
>TRBJ2-1|.|TRBV20-1|TRBD2
TGCAGTGCTCCGGGACTAGCGGGATACTACAATGAGCAGTTCTTC
CSAPGLAGYYNEQFF
>TRBJ1-6|.|TRBV5-1|.
TGCGCCAGCAGCCCGGGAATACAGGTCCTATCCCCCCACTTT
CASSPGIQVLSPHF
>TRBJ2-3|.|TRBV27|TRBD2
TGTGCCAGCAGTTTACCCCTGACTAGCGGGAGCCCAGATACGCAGTATTTT
CASSLPLTSGSPDTQYF
>TRBJ2-7|few|TRBV21-1|.
TGTGCCAGCAGCTTGACAGGGTGGGTTTCCGAGCAGTACTTC
CASSLTGWVSEQYF
>TRBJ2-5|.|TRBV2|.
TGTGCCAGCAGTGGGACAGAAAATGAGCAGTACTTC
CASSGTENEQYF
>TRBJ1-1|few|TRBV5-1|.
TGCGCCAGCAGCTCCGCCCTCTTCACTGGGGTCGGCACTGAAGCTTTCTTT
CASSSALFTGVGTEAFF
>TRBJ1-2|.|TRBV20-1|.
TGCAGTGCTATCGAGGGGAACTATGGCTACACCTTC
CSAIEGNYGYTF
>TRBJ2-3|.|TRBV3-1|TRBD2
TGTGCCAGCAGCCAAGCAGCGGGGCGAGGTACGCAGTATTTT
CASSQAAGRGTQYF
>TRBJ1-2|.|TRBV25-1|TRBD1
TGTGCCAGCAGTCCCCGGGGACAGCCTCGTCCCAACTATGGCTACACCTTC
CASSPRGQPRPNYGYTF